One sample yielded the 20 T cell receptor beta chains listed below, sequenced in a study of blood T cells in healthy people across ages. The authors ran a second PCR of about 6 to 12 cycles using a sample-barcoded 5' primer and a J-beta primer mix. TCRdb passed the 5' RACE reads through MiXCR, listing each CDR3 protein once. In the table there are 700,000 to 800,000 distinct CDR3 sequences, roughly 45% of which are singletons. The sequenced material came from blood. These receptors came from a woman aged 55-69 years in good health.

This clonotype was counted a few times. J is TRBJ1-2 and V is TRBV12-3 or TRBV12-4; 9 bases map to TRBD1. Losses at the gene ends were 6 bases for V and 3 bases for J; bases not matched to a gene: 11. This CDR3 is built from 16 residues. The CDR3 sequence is CASSPGMGQGYYGYTF. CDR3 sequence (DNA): TGTGCCAGCAGCCCGGGGATGGGACAGGGCTACTATGGCTACACCTTC.

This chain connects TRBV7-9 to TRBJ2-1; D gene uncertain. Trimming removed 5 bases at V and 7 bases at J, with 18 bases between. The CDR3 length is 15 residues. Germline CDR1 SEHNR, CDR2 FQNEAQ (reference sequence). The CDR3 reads CASSQGQVGRNEQFF. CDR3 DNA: TGTGCCAGCAGCCAAGGGCAGGTAGGCAGGAATGAGCAGTTCTTC.

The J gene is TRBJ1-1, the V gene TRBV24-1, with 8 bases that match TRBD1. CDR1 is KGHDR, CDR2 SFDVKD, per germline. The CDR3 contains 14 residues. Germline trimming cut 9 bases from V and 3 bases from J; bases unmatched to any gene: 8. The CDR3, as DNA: TGTGCCACCTCAAGGGACAGGCCGGACACTGAAGCTTTCTTT. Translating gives CATSRDRPDTEAFF.

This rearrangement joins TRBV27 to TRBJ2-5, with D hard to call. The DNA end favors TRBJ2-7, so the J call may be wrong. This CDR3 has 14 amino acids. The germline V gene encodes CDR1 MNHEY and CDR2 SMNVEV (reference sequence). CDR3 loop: CASQEVGISYEQYF. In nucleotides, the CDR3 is TGTGCCAGCCAAGAGGTTGGAATAAGTTACGAGCAGTACTTC.

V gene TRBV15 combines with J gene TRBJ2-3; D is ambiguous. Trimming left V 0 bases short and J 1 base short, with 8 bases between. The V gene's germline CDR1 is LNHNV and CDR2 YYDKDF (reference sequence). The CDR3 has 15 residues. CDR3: CATSRDGRGTDTQYF. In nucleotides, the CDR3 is TGTGCCACCAGCAGAGATGGAAGGGGCACAGATACGCAGTATTTT.

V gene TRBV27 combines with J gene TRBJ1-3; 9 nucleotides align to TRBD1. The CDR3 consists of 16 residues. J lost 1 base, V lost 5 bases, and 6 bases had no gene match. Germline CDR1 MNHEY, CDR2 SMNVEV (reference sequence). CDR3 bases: TGTGCCAGCAGTCCTCGGACAGGGGCATCTGGAAACACCATATATTTT. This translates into CASSPRTGASGNTIYF.

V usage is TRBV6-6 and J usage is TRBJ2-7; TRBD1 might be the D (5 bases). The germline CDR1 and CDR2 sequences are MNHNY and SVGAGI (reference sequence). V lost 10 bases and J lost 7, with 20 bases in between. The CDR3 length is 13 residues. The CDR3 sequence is CATLSTDSFEQYF. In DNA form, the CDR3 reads TGTGCCACCCTCTCGACAGACTCCTTTGAGCAGTACTTC.

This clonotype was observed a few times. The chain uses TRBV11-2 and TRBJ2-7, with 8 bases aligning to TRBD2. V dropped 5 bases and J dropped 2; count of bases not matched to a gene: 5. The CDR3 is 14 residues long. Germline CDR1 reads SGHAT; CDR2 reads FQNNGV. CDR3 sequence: CASSGEREPYEQYF. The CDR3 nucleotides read TGTGCCAGCAGCGGCGAGCGGGAGCCCTACGAGCAGTACTTC.

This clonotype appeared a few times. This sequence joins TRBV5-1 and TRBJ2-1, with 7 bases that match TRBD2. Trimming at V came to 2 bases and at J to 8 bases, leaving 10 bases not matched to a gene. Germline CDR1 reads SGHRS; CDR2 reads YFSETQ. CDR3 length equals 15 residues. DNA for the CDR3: TGCGCCAGCAGCTTTTCGGCGGGAGCGGTGGATGAGCAGTTCTTC. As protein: CASSFSAGAVDEQFF.

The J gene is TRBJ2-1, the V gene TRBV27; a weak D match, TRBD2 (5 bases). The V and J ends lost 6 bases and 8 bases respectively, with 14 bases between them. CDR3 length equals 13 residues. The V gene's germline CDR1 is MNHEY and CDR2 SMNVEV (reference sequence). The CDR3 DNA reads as TGTGCCAGCAGCTCGGGCAGGCGGGATGAGCAGTTCTTC. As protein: CASSSGRRDEQFF.

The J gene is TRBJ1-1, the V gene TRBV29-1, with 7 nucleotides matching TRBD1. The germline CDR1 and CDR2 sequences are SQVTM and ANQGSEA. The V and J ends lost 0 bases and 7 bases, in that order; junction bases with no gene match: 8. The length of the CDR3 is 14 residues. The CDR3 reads CSVEDRLGDSEAFF. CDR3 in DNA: TGCAGCGTTGAAGATCGGTTAGGGGACAGTGAAGCTTTCTTT.

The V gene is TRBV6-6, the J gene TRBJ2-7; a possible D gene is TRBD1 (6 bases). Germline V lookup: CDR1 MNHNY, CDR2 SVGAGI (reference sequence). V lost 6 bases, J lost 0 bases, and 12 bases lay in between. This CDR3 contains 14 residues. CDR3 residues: CASSAGTNSYEQYF. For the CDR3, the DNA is TGTGCCAGCAGCGCCGGGACAAACTCCTACGAGCAGTACTTC.

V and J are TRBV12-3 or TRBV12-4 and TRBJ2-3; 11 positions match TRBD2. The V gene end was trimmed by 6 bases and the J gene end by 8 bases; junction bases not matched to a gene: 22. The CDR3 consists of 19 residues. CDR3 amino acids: CASSPPAFLLAGAGGTQYF. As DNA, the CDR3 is TGTGCCAGCAGCCCTCCCGCATTCCTACTAGCGGGGGCCGGAGGTACGCAGTATTTT.

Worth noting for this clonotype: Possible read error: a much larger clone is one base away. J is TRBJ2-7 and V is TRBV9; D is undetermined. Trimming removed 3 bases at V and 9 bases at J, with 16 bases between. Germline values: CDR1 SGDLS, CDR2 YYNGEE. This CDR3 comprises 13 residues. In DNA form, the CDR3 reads TGTGCCAGCAGCGATACGCCGAAAGCGAGGCAGTACTTC. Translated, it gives CASSDTPKARQYF. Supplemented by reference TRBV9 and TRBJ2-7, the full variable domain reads DSGVTQTPKHLITATGQRVTLRCSPRSGDLSVYWYQQSLDQGLQFLIQYYNGEERAKGNILERFSAQQFPDLHSELNLSSLELGDSALYFCASSDTPKARQYFGPGTRLTVT.

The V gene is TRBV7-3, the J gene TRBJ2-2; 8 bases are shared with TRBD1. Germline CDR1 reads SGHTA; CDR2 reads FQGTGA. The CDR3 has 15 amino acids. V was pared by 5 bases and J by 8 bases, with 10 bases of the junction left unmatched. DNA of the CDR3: TGTGCCAGCAGCACCGGGACAGGTGTTCCGGGGGAGCTGTTTTTT. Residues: CASSTGTGVPGELFF.

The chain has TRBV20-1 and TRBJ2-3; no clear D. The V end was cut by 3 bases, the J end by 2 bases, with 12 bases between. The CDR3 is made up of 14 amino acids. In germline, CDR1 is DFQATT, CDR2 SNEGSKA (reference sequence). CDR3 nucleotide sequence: TGCAGTGCTAGCGGCTCTACGGCCACAGATACGCAGTATTTT. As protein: CSASGSTATDTQYF.

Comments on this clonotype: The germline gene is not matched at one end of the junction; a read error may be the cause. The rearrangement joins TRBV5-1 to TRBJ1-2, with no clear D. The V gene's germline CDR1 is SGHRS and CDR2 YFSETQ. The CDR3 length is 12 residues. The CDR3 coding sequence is TGCGCCAACAGCTTGGGCAGCGGTGGCTACACCTTC. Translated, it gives CANSLGSGGYTF.

DNA of the CDR3: TGCAGTGCTAGAGGGGGTCTCACAGATACGCAGTATTTT. Its translation: CSARGGLTDTQYF. V gene TRBV20-1 combines with J gene TRBJ2-3; no reliable D call. V was shortened by 1 base and J by 2 bases, with 7 bases between the two germline ends. Germline CDR1 and CDR2: DFQATT and SNEGSKA (reference sequence). CDR3 size: 13 residues.

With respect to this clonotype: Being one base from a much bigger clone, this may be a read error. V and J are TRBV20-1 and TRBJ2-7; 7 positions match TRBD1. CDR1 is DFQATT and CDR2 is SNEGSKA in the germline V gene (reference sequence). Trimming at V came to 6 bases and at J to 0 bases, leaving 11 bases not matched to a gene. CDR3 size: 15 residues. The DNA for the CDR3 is TGCAGTGCCGGGTTCGAGACAGGGCTCTCCTACGAGCAGTACTTC. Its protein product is CSAGFETGLSYEQYF.

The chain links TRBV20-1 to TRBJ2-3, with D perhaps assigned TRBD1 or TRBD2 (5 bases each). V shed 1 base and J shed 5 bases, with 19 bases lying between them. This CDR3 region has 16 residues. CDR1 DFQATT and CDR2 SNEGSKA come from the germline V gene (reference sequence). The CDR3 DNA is TGCAGTGCTAGAGCCCTCCCGGGGCTTTGGGGAGATACGCAGTATTTT. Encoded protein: CSARALPGLWGDTQYF.